In its sample, the clone carrying this T cell receptor (beta chain) was seen a few times. Each sorted subset replicate got 200 ng genomic DNA, around 29,000 genomes. Per the authors' pipeline: As immunoSEQ supplied junction-only sequences (without quality scores), filtering differed. The repertoire was sequenced with immunoSEQ multiplex PCR; TCRdb's copy has only in-frame clones and lacks some. V and J calls and clone size are as listed in that table; D and trimming were resolved from the DNA. The sample carries over 700,000 clones, 72% recorded once. The germline V gene has CDR1 SGHVS and CDR2 FQNEAQ. V was shortened by 4 bases and J by 3 bases, with 15 bases between the two germline ends. The CDR3 contains 15 residues. This entry belongs to a study of shared clonotypes between healthy human individuals.

The V call is TRBV7-8, the J call TRBJ1-1; D might be TRBD1 (6 bases). The sequence was obtained from a woman younger than 45 in good health. The sample was memory CD4+ T cells sorted from blood. The subset: CD45RA-negative fraction. CDR3 residues: CASSYQQGGDTEAFF. CDR3 bases: TGTGCCAGCAGCTACCAACAGGGTGGAGACACTGAAGCTTTCTTT. Together with reference TRBV7-8 and TRBJ1-1, the CDR3 gives the full variable domain: GAGVSQSPRYKVAKRGQDVALRCDPISGHVSLFWYQQALGQGPEFLTYFQNEAQLDKSGLPSDRFFAERPEGSVSTLKIQRTQQEDSAVYLCASSYQQGGDTEAFFGQGTRLTVV.